This passage covers 13 T cell receptor beta chains from one sample sequenced in a study of T cell responses to AZD1222 COVID-19 vaccine. This table comes from immunoSEQ multiplex PCR, and its TCRdb copy is limited to in-frame clones, with some not included. The table records roughly 45,000 clones, over 65% of them present only once. The starting material was peripheral blood, obtained on day 0 of AZD1222 vaccination. These TCRs come from an adult in good health.

This clone was seen a handful of times. The rearrangement joins TRBV9 to TRBJ1-6, with D possibly matching TRBD1 (5 bases). The CDR3 sequence is 14 residues long. Germline V CDR1 and CDR2: SGDLS, YYNGEE. Deletions cut 3 bases from V and 7 bases from J, with 11 bases between. CDR3 amino acids: CASSEGRGNSPLHF. The DNA of the CDR3 is TGTGCCAGCAGCGAGGGACGGGGAAATTCACCCCTCCACTTT.

This chain connects TRBV11-2 to TRBJ2-1; 7 nucleotides align to TRBD1. The germline CDR1 and CDR2 sequences are SGHAT and FQNNGV. The CDR3 is 15 residues long. J lost 5 bases, V lost 3 bases, and 7 bases had no gene match. The CDR3 sequence is CASSFATGAHNEQFF. In DNA form, the CDR3 reads TGTGCCAGCAGCTTCGCCACAGGGGCCCACAATGAGCAGTTCTTC.

This clone has only one observation. This chain uses TRBV6-5 with TRBJ2-2; the D gene is possibly TRBD1 (6 bases). The CDR3 runs to 14 residues. The germline V and J ends were trimmed by 6 bases and 6 bases, with 14 bases remaining between them. Germline CDR1 and CDR2: MNHEY and SVGAGI. Here the CDR3 reads CASRIGTLPGELFF. Written as DNA, the CDR3 is TGTGCCAGCAGAATAGGGACATTACCCGGGGAGCTGTTTTTT.

This clone turned up a few times. The rearrangement links TRBV4-2 to TRBJ1-1; D is undetermined. CDR3 length: 14 amino acids. Germline CDR1 LGHNA, CDR2 YNFKEQ. The V end lost 3 bases, the J end lost 0 bases, and 8 bases lay between the germline ends. The CDR3 loop reads CASSQQAMNTEAFF. For the CDR3, the DNA is TGTGCCAGCAGCCAGCAGGCGATGAACACTGAAGCTTTCTTT.

The rearrangement links TRBV27 to TRBJ2-3; a weak D match, TRBD1 (6 bases). Germline-derived CDR1 and CDR2 are MNHEY and SMNVEV (reference sequence). The CDR3 totals 16 residues. V was pared by 0 bases and J by 8 bases, with 18 bases between. This CDR3 reads CASSLSIQGAFGTQYF. The DNA of the CDR3 is TGTGCCAGCAGTTTATCTATACAGGGCGCCTTTGGTACGCAGTATTTT.

This chain uses TRBV2 with TRBJ2-2; D is perhaps TRBD1 (5 bases). The CDR3 has 14 amino acids. Trimming pared 4 bases from V and 2 bases from J, leaving 8 bases between. The germline CDR1 and CDR2 sequences are SNHLY and FYNNEI. The CDR3 DNA follows: TGTGCCAGCAGTGCGCAGGGTAACACCGGGGAGCTGTTTTTT. Residues: CASSAQGNTGELFF.

The V call is TRBV5-6, the J call TRBJ1-1, with D perhaps matching TRBD1 (5 bases). Germline CDR1 is SGHDT and CDR2 is YYEEEE. V dropped 3 bases and J dropped 0 bases, with 21 bases sitting between them. This CDR3 region has 18 residues. The CDR3: CASSSVGTVLQMNTEAFF. CDR3 DNA: TGTGCCAGCAGCTCAGTGGGGACGGTTTTACAGATGAACACTGAAGCTTTCTTT.

This clone has more than one count but fewer than ten. V usage is TRBV5-1 and J usage is TRBJ1-1; D is unclear. Germline CDR1 reads SGHRS; CDR2 reads YFSETQ. Deletions cut 0 bases from V and 3 bases from J, with 12 bases between. The CDR3 length is 15 residues. DNA of the CDR3: TGCGCCAGCAGCTTGGGGGGATCGCCGTACACTGAAGCTTTCTTT. Protein product: CASSLGGSPYTEAFF.

The J gene is TRBJ1-2, the V gene TRBV27, with D maybe TRBD1 (6 bases). Per the germline V gene, CDR1 is MNHEY and CDR2 is SMNVEV (reference sequence). The CDR3 runs 16 residues. Trimming cost V 1 base and J 4 bases, with 16 bases left between them. For the CDR3, the DNA is TGTGCCAGCAGTTTATTTCCCCAGGGGTGGGGCTATGGCTACACCTTC. It translates to CASSLFPQGWGYGYTF.

The chain employs TRBV28 and TRBJ2-7; D ambiguous. There are 14 residues in the CDR3. Germline V gives CDR1 MDHEN, CDR2 SYDVKM. Trimming shortened V by 7 bases and J by 2 bases, and 15 bases separated the two germline ends. In DNA, the CDR3 is TGTGCCAGCATCGGTTCCCTTTCAACCTACGAGCAGTACTTC. The encoded protein is CASIGSLSTYEQYF.

The chain combines TRBV11-2 with TRBJ2-5; weak D call: TRBD1 (6 bases). Germline CDR1 reads SGHAT; CDR2 reads FQNNGV. The V gene lost 0 bases and the J gene lost 2 bases, with 10 bases spanning the gap. The CDR3 is 15 amino acids. CDR3 bases: TGTGCCAGCAGCTTAGATCAGACAGGTCAAGAGACCCAGTACTTC. It yields the protein CASSLDQTGQETQYF.

This rearrangement joins TRBV18 to TRBJ1-1; possible D gene TRBD1, 5 bases. The CDR3 runs 15 residues. Germline CDR1 is KGHSH and CDR2 is LQKENI. V lost 1 base and J 5 bases, leaving 14 bases between the germline ends. The CDR3 region is CASSPRGALWTEAFF. In DNA form, the CDR3 reads TGTGCCAGCTCACCACGAGGGGCGCTTTGGACTGAAGCTTTCTTT.

This chain links TRBV15 with TRBJ1-1; 8 nucleotides agree with TRBD1. There are 15 residues in the CDR3. V was clipped by 5 bases and J by 10 bases; unmatched bases: 15. Germline V gene sequence: CDR1 LNHNV, CDR2 YYDKDF (reference sequence). This CDR3 is CATSGTQGAPVGAFF. In nucleotides, the CDR3 is TGTGCCACCAGCGGGACGCAGGGGGCGCCGGTTGGAGCTTTCTTT.